This T cell receptor beta chain was observed in a study of cytomegalovirus exposure and HLA in healthy donors. Notes on the study in general: In a later analysis, parvovirus B19, influenza, CMV and Epstein-Barr virus appeared linked to several top co-occurrence clusters.

Notes on this clone: Its specificity is unknown.

Primers: 60 Vbeta forward and 13 Jbeta reverse. Here immunoSEQ multiplex PCR was the method, and the copy in TCRdb shows in-frame clones only, minus some. The sample includes about 100,000 clones, approximately 72% of them seen just once. The CDR3 has 15 amino acids. Per the germline V gene, CDR1 is SGDLS and CDR2 is YYNGEE. The V gene lost 0 bases and the J gene lost 2 bases, with 12 bases spanning the gap. The sequencing input was PBMCs. The rearrangement uses TRBV9 and TRBJ2-7, with D possibly matching TRBD2 (6 bases). The sequence came from a man aged 35-49 years in good health and CMV-seropositive. CDR3 DNA: TGTGCCAGCAGCGTAGTAGACGGGAGTACCTACGAGCAGTACTTC. The encoded protein is CASSVVDGSTYEQYF.